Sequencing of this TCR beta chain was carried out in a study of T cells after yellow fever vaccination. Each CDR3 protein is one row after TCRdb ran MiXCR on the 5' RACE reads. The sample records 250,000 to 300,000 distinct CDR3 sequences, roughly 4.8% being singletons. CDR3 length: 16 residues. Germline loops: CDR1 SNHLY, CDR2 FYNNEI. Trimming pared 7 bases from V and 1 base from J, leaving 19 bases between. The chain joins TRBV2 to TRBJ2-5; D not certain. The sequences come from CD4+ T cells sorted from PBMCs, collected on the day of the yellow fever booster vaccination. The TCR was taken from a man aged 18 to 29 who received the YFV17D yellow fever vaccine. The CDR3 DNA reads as TGTGCCAGCAATACCCACTCGGGCGGCGCCCAAGAGACCCAGTACTTC. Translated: CASNTHSGGAQETQYF.